This T cell receptor (beta chain) emerged from a study of control samples from healthy donors and cancer patients. The method was immunoSEQ multiplex PCR; TCRdb's version includes in-frame clones alone and lacks a portion of them. The sample has tens of thousands of clones, about 80% seen once. CDR1 and CDR2 from the germline V gene are SQVTM and ANQGSEA. The CDR3 covers 16 residues. V shed 6 bases and J shed 1 base, with 22 bases lying between them. The sequence came from a man aged 50 or older in good health. The chain joins TRBV29-1 to TRBJ2-7; D possibly corresponds to TRBD2 (6 bases). Sequenced: blood. The CDR3 here is CSVVGWVGGRSYEQYF. Written as DNA, the CDR3 is TGCAGCGTCGTAGGGTGGGTGGGAGGACGGTCCTACGAGCAGTACTTC.